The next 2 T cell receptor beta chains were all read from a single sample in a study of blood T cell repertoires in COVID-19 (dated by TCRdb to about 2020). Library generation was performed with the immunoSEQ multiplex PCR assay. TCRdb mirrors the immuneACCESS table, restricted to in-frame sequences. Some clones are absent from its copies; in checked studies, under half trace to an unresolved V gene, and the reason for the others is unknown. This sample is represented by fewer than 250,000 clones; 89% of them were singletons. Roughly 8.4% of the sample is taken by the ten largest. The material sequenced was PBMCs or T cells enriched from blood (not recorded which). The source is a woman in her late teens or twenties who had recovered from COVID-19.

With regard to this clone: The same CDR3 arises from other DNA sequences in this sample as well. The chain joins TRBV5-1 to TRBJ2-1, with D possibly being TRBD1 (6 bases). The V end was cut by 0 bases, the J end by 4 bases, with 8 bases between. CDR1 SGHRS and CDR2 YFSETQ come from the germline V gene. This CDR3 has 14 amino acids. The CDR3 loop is CASSLGQGYNEQFF. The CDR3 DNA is TGCGCCAGCAGCTTGGGTCAGGGGTACAATGAGCAGTTCTTC. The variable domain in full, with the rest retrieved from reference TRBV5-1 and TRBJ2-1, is KAGVTQTPRYLIKTRGQQVTLSCSPISGHRSVSWYQQTPGQGLQFLFEYFSETQRNKGNFPGRFSGRQFSNSRSEMNVSTLELGDSALYLCASSLGQGYNEQFFGPGTRLTVL.

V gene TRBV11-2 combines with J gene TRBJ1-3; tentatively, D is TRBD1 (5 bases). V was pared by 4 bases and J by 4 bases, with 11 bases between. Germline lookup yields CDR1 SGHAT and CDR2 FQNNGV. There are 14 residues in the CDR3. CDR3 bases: TGTGCCAGCAGCTCAGGGATAGGGGGAAACACCATATATTTT. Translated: CASSSGIGGNTIYF.